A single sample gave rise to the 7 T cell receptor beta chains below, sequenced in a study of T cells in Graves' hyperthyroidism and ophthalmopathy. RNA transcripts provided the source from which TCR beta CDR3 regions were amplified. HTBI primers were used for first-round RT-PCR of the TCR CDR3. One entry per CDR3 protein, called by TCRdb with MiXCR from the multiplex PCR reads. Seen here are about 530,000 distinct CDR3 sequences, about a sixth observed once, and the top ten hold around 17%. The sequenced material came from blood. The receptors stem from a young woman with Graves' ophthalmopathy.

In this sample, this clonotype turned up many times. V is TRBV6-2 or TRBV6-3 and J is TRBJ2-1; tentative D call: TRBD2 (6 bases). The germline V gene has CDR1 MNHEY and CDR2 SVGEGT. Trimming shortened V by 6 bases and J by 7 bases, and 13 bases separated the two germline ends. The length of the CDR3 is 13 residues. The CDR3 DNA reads TGTGCCAGCAGGCGGGGACGAGATAATGAGCAGTTCTTC. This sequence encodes CASRRGRDNEQFF.

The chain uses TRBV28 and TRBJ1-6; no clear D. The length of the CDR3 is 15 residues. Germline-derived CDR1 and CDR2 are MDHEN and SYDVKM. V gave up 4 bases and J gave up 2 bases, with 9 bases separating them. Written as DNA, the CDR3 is TGTGCCAGCAGTTCTCCGGTAACCTATAATTCACCCCTCCACTTT. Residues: CASSSPVTYNSPLHF.

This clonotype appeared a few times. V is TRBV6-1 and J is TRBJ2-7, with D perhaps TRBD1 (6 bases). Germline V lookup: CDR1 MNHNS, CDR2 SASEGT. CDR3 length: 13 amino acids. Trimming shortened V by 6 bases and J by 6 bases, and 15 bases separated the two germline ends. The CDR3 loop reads CASSRDRTAEQYF. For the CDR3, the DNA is TGTGCCAGCAGCCGAGACAGGACTGCCGAGCAGTACTTC.

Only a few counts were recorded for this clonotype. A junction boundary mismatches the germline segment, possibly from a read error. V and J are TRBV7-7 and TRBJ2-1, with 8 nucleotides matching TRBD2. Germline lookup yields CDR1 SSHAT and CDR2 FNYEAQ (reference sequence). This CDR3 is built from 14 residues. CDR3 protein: CASSLGLVGNEQFF. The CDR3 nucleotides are TGTGCTAGCAGCTTGGGACTAGTAGGCAATGAGCAGTTCTTC.

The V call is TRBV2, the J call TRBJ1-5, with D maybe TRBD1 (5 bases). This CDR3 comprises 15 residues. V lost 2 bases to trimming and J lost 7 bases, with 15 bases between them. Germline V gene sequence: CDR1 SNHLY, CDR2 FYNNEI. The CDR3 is CASSEIPGGAQPQHF. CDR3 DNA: TGTGCCAGCAGTGAAATCCCAGGAGGGGCCCAGCCCCAGCATTTT.

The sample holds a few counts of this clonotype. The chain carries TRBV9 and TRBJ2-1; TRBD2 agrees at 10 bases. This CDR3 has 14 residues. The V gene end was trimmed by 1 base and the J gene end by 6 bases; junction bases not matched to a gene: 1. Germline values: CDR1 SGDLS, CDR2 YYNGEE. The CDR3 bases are TGTGCCAGCAGCGTAAGCGGGGGGGGCAATGAGCAGTTCTTC. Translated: CASSVSGGGNEQFF.

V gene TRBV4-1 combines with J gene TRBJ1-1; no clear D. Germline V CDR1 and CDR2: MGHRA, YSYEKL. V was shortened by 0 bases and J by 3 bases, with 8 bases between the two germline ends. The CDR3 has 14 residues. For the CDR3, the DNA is TGCGCCAGCAGCCAAGAACACGGATACACTGAAGCTTTCTTT. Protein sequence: CASSQEHGYTEAFF.